There are many counts of the clone carrying this TCR beta chain. These data come from a study of Graves' ophthalmopathy and Graves' hyperthyroidism. RNA transcripts were the source from which TCR beta CDR3 regions were amplified. RT-PCR was first run with HTBI primers, then multiplex PCR in a second round. Each CDR3 protein is one row after TCRdb ran MiXCR on the multiplex PCR reads. The sample yields approximately 640,000 distinct CDR3 sequences, about two fifths seen once. This CDR3 comprises 14 residues. V dropped 8 bases and J dropped 1 base, with 12 bases sitting between them. In germline, CDR1 is SNHLY, CDR2 FYNNEI.

The sequence was collected from an adult man with Graves' ophthalmopathy. V gene TRBV2 combines with J gene TRBJ1-5; D is undetermined. Sequences were obtained from peripheral blood. The CDR3 sequence: CASFRPGSNQPQHF. The CDR3, as DNA: TGTGCCAGCTTTCGACCCGGGAGCAATCAGCCCCAGCATTTT.